This record covers a single T cell receptor (beta chain). Its target is unknown. These data belong to a study of cytomegalovirus exposure and HLA in healthy donors. Background on the study: Of the donors genotyped, 398 in all, 80% to 85% fell in the Caucasian-associated ancestry cluster.

V dropped 7 bases and J dropped 4; count of bases not matched to a gene: 9. CDR3 length: 14 residues. CDR1 is ENHRY and CDR2 is SYGVKD in the germline V gene. Overall study findings and caveats: With further analysis later on, most CMV-associated TCR beta chains appeared HLA-restricted.

60 Vbeta and 13 Jbeta primers were used in PCR. Repertoires were generated with immunoSEQ multiplex PCR, while TCRdb's copy carries only in-frame clones and drops some. The sample contains 120,000 or so clones, 65% to 80% of which appear only once. The receptor was isolated from a man between 25 and 39 years old in good health and CMV-seropositive. Sequencing was performed on PBMCs. The genes are TRBV10-3 and TRBJ2-7, with 8 bases identical to TRBD1. This CDR3 reads CAIMVDRVTYEQYF. The CDR3 region has the DNA TGTGCCATCATGGTGGACAGGGTAACTTACGAGCAGTACTTC.